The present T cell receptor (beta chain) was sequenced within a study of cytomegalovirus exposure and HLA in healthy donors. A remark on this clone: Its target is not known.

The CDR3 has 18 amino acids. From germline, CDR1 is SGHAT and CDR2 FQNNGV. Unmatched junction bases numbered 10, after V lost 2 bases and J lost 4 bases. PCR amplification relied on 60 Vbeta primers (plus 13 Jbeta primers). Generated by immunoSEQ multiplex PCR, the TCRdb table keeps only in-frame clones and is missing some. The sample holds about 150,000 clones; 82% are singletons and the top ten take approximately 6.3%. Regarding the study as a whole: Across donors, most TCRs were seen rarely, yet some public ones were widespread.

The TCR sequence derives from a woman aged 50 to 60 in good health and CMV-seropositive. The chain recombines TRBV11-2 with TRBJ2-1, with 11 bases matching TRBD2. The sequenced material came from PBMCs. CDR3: CASSLILAGGTIYNEQFF. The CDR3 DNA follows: TGTGCCAGCAGCTTAATCCTAGCGGGGGGCACCATTTACAATGAGCAGTTCTTC.